This passage covers 7 T cell receptor beta chains from one sample sequenced in a study of blood T cell repertoires in COVID-19. Libraries were prepared by immunoSEQ multiplex PCR; TCRdb keeps only in-frame clonotypes and omits some of them. The sample consists of some 87,000 clones, 75% to 90% of them appearing once. The sequenced sample consisted of peripheral blood. The receptor source for this set is a woman between 65 and 79 years old with acute or convalescent COVID-19.

This clone was detected once. The rearrangement links TRBV6-4 to TRBJ1-3, with 10 positions matching TRBD1. Losses at the gene ends were 6 bases for V and 1 base for J; bases not matched to a gene: 3. The CDR3 is 15 amino acids. The germline gives CDR1 MRHNA, CDR2 SNTAGT. As DNA, the CDR3 is TGTGCCAGCAGCAGGGACAGGGGATCTGGAAACACCATATATTTT. Amino acids: CASSRDRGSGNTIYF.

The chain carries TRBV5-5 and TRBJ2-3, with a possible D match to TRBD1 (5 bases). Per the germline V gene, CDR1 is SGHKS and CDR2 is YYEKEE (reference sequence). The CDR3 extends over 13 amino acids. Trimming left V 6 bases short and J 1 base short, with 9 bases between. The CDR3: CASKTEGTDTQYF. The CDR3 DNA is TGTGCCAGCAAGACAGAAGGCACAGATACGCAGTATTTT.

This rearrangement joins TRBV18 to TRBJ1-1; TRBD1 matches at 9 bases. The V segment lost 4 bases and the J segment 2 bases; nucleotides outside the gene matches: 8. Germline CDR1 reads KGHSH; CDR2 reads LQKENI. The CDR3 consists of 16 residues. CDR3 protein: CASSRTDRGANTEAFF. CDR3 nucleotide sequence: TGTGCCAGCTCACGGACGGACAGGGGTGCCAACACTGAAGCTTTCTTT.

V and J are TRBV6-5 and TRBJ1-5, with 8 bases identical to TRBD1. The CDR3 runs 15 residues. The V and J ends lost 5 bases and 3 bases, in that order; junction bases with no gene match: 6. Germline CDR1 reads MNHEY; CDR2 reads SVGAGI. CDR3: CASSIQGGDNQPQHF. In nucleotides, the CDR3 is TGTGCCAGCAGTATACAGGGGGGGGACAATCAGCCCCAGCATTTT.

Here the CDR3 reads CASSLDWGDGYNEQFF. Written as DNA, the CDR3 is TGTGCCAGCAGCTTAGATTGGGGAGACGGCTACAATGAGCAGTTCTTC. The V and J genes are TRBV11-2 and TRBJ2-1; D possibly corresponds to TRBD2 (5 bases). The V end was cut by 0 bases, the J end by 3 bases, with 12 bases between. Germline values: CDR1 SGHAT, CDR2 FQNNGV. The CDR3 contains 16 residues.

The chain has TRBV30 and TRBJ1-1, with D perhaps TRBD1 (6 bases). V was cut by 5 bases and J by 0 bases, with 10 bases left in between. This CDR3 is 13 amino acids long. CDR1 is GTSNPN, CDR2 SVGIG, per germline (reference sequence). The CDR3 region is CAWDQGMNTEAFF. CDR3 DNA: TGTGCCTGGGACCAGGGGATGAACACTGAAGCTTTCTTT.

The rearrangement links TRBV5-1 to TRBJ2-4; TRBD1 is a possible D gene (6 bases). The V gene's germline CDR1 is SGHRS and CDR2 YFSETQ. Trimming cost V 4 bases and J 10 bases, with 21 bases left between them. This CDR3 is built from 15 residues. The CDR3 is CASSRDNSSPQIQYF. The CDR3 DNA follows: TGCGCCAGCAGCCGGGACAATTCCTCACCCCAGATTCAGTACTTC.